The rows below give T cell receptor beta chains drawn from one sample of a study of TIL therapy for anti-PD-1-resistant metastatic lung cancer. Clones were sequenced by immunoSEQ multiplex PCR, and TCRdb holds only the in-frame ones, with some missing. The sample lists some 60,000 clones, 55% to 75% occurring once. Specimen: blood, collected at baseline. Receptors were obtained from a person aged 25-79 years with non-small cell lung cancer. CDR3s include the opening cysteine and the closing phenylalanine or tryptophan. The order of the fields is J gene, V gene, D gene, clone size, CDR3 DNA, CDR3 protein. D genes are given only for firm matches. Expanded clones get a size class; other rows say once, few or many, or leave the size out.

>TRBJ2-7|TRBV6-6|NA|NA
TGTGCCTCCTGTTGGGGGGCGCAGTTCTACGAGCAGTACTTC
CASCWGAQFYEQYF
>TRBJ1-5|TRBV5-1|NA|NA
TGCGCCAGCAGCTTGGAAGGGGGCAATCAGCCCCAGCATTTT
CASSLEGGNQPQHF
>TRBJ1-3|TRBV6-6|TRBD1|NA
TGTGCCAGCAGTCGACAGGGTGGAAACACCATATATTTT
CASSRQGGNTIYF
>TRBJ2-5|TRBV19|NA|NA
TGTGCCAGTAGTATAGGCACAGGGTTTCGAGAGACCCAGTACTTC
CASSIGTGFRETQYF
>TRBJ2-5|TRBV7-3|TRBD2|NA
TGTGCCAGCAGCTTAACCCCAGGCGGGAGCGGAGAGACCCAGTACTTC
CASSLTPGGSGETQYF
>TRBJ2-7|TRBV15|TRBD1|few
TGTGCCACCTGCCGAGGGGGCACCTACGAGCAGTACTTC
CATCRGGTYEQYF
>TRBJ1-3|TRBV27|NA|NA
TGTGCCAGCAGTACCGAACATGGGATCTCTGGAAACACCATATATTTT
CASSTEHGISGNTIYF
>TRBJ2-1|TRBV6-1|NA|NA
TGTGCCAGCAGTGCCCCAGGGGACTACAATGAGCAGTTCTTC
CASSAPGDYNEQFF
>TRBJ2-7|TRBV27|NA|NA
TGTGCCAGCAGTCCAGGGGTTCCCGACCACTACGAGCAGTACTTC
CASSPGVPDHYEQYF
>TRBJ2-3|TRBV29-1|NA|NA
TGCAGCGCCCAGCGGGCCATAAGGGGGAGAACAGATACGCAGTATTTT
CSAQRAIRGRTDTQYF
>TRBJ1-4|TRBV5-5|NA|few
TGTGCCAGCAGCTTGGAGGCCGGGCAGGGAAATGAAAAACTGTTTTTT
CASSLEAGQGNEKLFF
>TRBJ2-5|TRBV4-1|NA|NA
TGCGCCAGCAGCCAAATACAGGGAAGCCATCAAGAGACCCAGTACTTC
CASSQIQGSHQETQYF
>TRBJ2-7|TRBV30|TRBD1|NA
TGTGCCTGGAGTGTTGGGACAGGGGGGTACGAGCAGTACTTC
CAWSVGTGGYEQYF
>TRBJ2-7|TRBV5-1|TRBD2|few
TGCGCCAGCAGTCGGACTAGCGGGACTTCCTACGAGCAGTACTTC
CASSRTSGTSYEQYF
>TRBJ2-5|TRBV6-1|NA|NA
TGTGCCAGCACTCTGATTTTTACAGAGACCCAGTACTTC
CASTLIFTETQYF
>TRBJ2-5|TRBV30|TRBD1|NA
TGTGCCTGGAGAGGGACAGAAGAGACCCAGTACTTC
CAWRGTEETQYF
>TRBJ2-2|TRBV6-6|NA|NA
TGTGCCAGCGGGACATTGAACACCGGGGAGCTGTTTTTT
CASGTLNTGELFF
>TRBJ1-5|TRBV19|NA|once
TGTGCCAGTAGTATTAGGGCAGGGATGAGCAATCAGCCCCAGCATTTT
CASSIRAGMSNQPQHF
>TRBJ1-5|TRBV30|NA|NA
TGTGCCTGGAGTGCGGGGGGCAGCGGGTCTGATCAGCCCCAGCATTTT
CAWSAGGSGSDQPQHF
>TRBJ1-1|TRBV9|TRBD1|NA
TGTGCCAGCAGCGCTTACAGGGGAATGAACACTGAAGCTTTCTTT
CASSAYRGMNTEAFF
>TRBJ2-7|TRBV15|TRBD1|once
TGTGCCACCAGCCTACGGACAGGCTTGGAGCAGTACTTC
CATSLRTGLEQYF
>TRBJ2-5|TRBV2|TRBD1|once
TGTGCCAGCAGTGGGGACAGGGGGAGTTGGGAGACCCAGTACTTC
CASSGDRGSWETQYF
>TRBJ1-2|TRBV19|TRBD1|NA
TGTGCCAGTAGTGTCACAGGGGTAGGTAACTATGGCTACACCTTC
CASSVTGVGNYGYTF
>TRBJ2-1|TRBV2|TRBD1|NA
TGTGCCAGCAGTGAAGCGCTTCGGACAGGAATACTGTACTACAATGAGCAGTTCTTC
CASSEALRTGILYYNEQFF
>TRBJ1-4|TRBV18|NA|NA
TGTGCCAGCTCACCCTACACCGGCGCCTCATATAGTGAAAAACTGTTTTTT
CASSPYTGASYSEKLFF
>TRBJ2-1|TRBV5-1|TRBD2|NA
TGCGCCAGCAGCTTTGCGGGAGGTAGTGAGCAGTTCTTC
CASSFAGGSEQFF
>TRBJ2-3|TRBV5-1|TRBD2|NA
TGCGCCAGCAGCTGGGGGGAGCGGGGGCCCACAGATACGCAGTATTTT
CASSWGERGPTDTQYF
>TRBJ1-2|TRBV9|NA|NA
TGTGCCAGCAGCGACAGCCTTTCCAACTATGGCTACACCTTC
CASSDSLSNYGYTF
>TRBJ1-2|TRBV5-4|NA|NA
TGTGCCAGCAGCCGACCTTCTGTCAGGGGCGGCGGCTACACCTTC
CASSRPSVRGGGYTF
>TRBJ1-5|TRBV18|TRBD1|once
TGTGCCAGCTCACACGACCCGGGACAGCCTTCTCAGCCCCAGCATTTT
CASSHDPGQPSQPQHF
>TRBJ2-5|TRBV5-1|TRBD1|NA
TGCGCCAGCAGCTTTATGAGGACAGGAGAAGAGACCCAGTACTTC
CASSFMRTGEETQYF